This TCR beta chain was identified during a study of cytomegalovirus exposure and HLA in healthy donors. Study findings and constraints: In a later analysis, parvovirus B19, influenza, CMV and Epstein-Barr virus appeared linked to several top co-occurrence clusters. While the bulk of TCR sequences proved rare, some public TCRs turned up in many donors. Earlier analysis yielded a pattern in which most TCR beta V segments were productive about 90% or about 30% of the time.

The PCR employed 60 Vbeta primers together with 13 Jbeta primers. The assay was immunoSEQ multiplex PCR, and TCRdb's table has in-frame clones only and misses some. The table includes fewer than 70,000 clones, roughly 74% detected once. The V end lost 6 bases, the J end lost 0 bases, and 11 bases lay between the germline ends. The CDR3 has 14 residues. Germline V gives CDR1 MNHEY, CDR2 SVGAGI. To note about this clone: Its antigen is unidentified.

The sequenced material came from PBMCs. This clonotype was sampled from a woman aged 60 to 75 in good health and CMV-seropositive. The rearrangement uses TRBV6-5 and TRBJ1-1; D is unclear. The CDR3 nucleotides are TGTGCCAGCAGCTACAGTTCGGTGAACACTGAAGCTTTCTTT. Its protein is CASSYSSVNTEAFF.